The 3 T cell receptor beta chains presented below share a single source sample, sequenced in a study of T cell responses to AZD1222 COVID-19 vaccine. Only in-frame clones appear in the TCRdb table, and some are missing; sequencing was by immunoSEQ multiplex PCR. The profile covers 130,000 to 150,000 clones, with more than 70% appearing a single time and roughly 3.5% taken by the ten largest. The sequencing here drew on peripheral blood, taken on day 0 of MenACWY control vaccination. These receptors all come from an adult in good health.

The chain is built from TRBV6-5 and TRBJ2-2, with no clear D. V gave up 4 bases and J gave up 6 bases, with 15 bases separating them. Germline V CDR1 and CDR2: MNHEY, SVGAGI. The CDR3 spans 15 residues. The DNA of the CDR3 is TGTGCCAGCAGTTCCCAGCCAGACCGCGCCGGGGAGCTGTTTTTT. Amino acids: CASSSQPDRAGELFF.

CDR3 protein: CSILGRTNTGELFF. In DNA form, the CDR3 reads TGCAGCATATTAGGGCGGACGAACACCGGGGAGCTGTTTTTT. The chain recombines TRBV29-1 with TRBJ2-2; D ambiguous. The CDR3 spans 14 residues. V lost 8 bases to trimming and J lost 0 bases, with 13 bases between them. Per the germline V gene, CDR1 is SQVTM and CDR2 is ANQGSEA.

This chain links TRBV21-1 with TRBJ1-1. TRBV21-1 is a pseudogene segment. The CDR3 is made up of 12 amino acids. CDR3 loop: CASPGPNTEAFF. The CDR3 DNA reads as TGTGCCAGCCCGGGCCCGAACACTGAAGCTTTCTTT.